The 9 T cell receptor beta chains listed next were all sequenced from one sample in a study of beta chain features in type 1 diabetes. What these receptors recognize is not known. Expressed TCRB transcripts were sequenced, since all the RNA that had been isolated was reverse transcribed. Profiling relied on immunoSEQ multiplex PCR, and the TCRdb table lists in-frame clones only, not all of them. The sample lists around 340,000 clones; roughly 9% were seen once. Study conclusions and caveats: Within each of all four CD4+ subsets, Type 1 diabetes patients had TCRB CDR3s that were moderately but significantly shorter.

Specimen: central memory CD4+ T cells from blood. These receptors were collected from a man aged 25-45 years with type 1 diabetes.

The chain recombines TRBV30 with TRBJ2-3; the D gene is possibly TRBD1 (6 bases). The CDR3 is 14 residues long. Germline loops: CDR1 GTSNPN, CDR2 SVGIG (reference sequence). V was trimmed by 4 bases and J by 1 base, leaving 12 bases between them. CDR3 DNA sequence: TGTGCCTGGAAGGGCAGGGGCGGCACAGATACGCAGTATTTT. This encodes CAWKGRGGTDTQYF.

The chain joins TRBV28 to TRBJ1-1; tentatively, D is TRBD1 (5 bases). Trimming pared 8 bases from V and 8 bases from J, leaving 18 bases between. The CDR3 extends over 13 amino acids. CDR1 MDHEN and CDR2 SYDVKM come from the germline V gene. The CDR3 protein is CASWVQGAAEAFF. CDR3 bases: TGTGCCAGCTGGGTCCAGGGAGCCGCCGAAGCTTTCTTT.

This clone has only a few counts. Germline and junction disagree at one end, which may indicate a read error. The chain is built from TRBV4-3 and TRBJ2-2; 8 bases map to TRBD1. This CDR3 is 14 amino acids long. Per germline, CDR1 LGHNA and CDR2 YSLEER. The CDR3 is CASNQQGGAGELFF. The CDR3 bases are TGCGCCAGCAACCAACAGGGGGGCGCCGGGGAGCTGTTTTTT.

In this sample, this clone turned up many times. This CDR3 reads CASSFRGNYGYTF. CDR3 sequence (DNA): TGTGCCAGCAGTTTCCGGGGGAACTATGGCTACACCTTC. The chain is built from TRBV27 and TRBJ1-2; D might be TRBD1 (5 bases). Germline V CDR1 and CDR2: MNHEY, SMNVEV (reference sequence). The V end was cut by 3 bases, the J end by 2 bases, with 7 bases between. This CDR3 spans 13 amino acids.

This sequence joins TRBV5-5 and TRBJ2-1; D not resolved. Trimming shortened V by 0 bases and J by 8 bases, and 9 bases separated the two germline ends. CDR1 SGHKS and CDR2 YYEKEE come from the germline V gene (reference sequence). The CDR3 is 13 amino acids. CDR3 coding DNA: TGTGCCAGCAGCTTGGCGTTTAGGGATGAGCAGTTCTTC. Its protein product is CASSLAFRDEQFF.

Turning to this clone: In the same sample, other DNA sequences code for this CDR3. The CDR3 coding sequence is TGCAGCGTGCCCAGGGGAGGGCTCAACTATGGCTACACCTTC. Residues: CSVPRGGLNYGYTF. V is TRBV29-1 and J is TRBJ1-2, with D possibly being TRBD1 (6 bases). Germline V gene lookup returns CDR1 SQVTM and CDR2 ANQGSEA. This CDR3 comprises 14 residues. V lost 6 bases and J 2 bases, leaving 16 bases between the germline ends.

This chain joins TRBV25-1 and TRBJ2-5; D is undetermined. CDR1 and CDR2 from the germline V gene are MGHDK and SYGVNS. This CDR3 region has 12 residues. Trimming stripped 7 bases from V and 2 bases from J, with 8 bases between. CDR3 amino acids: CASKQPQETQYF. The CDR3 DNA sequence: TGTGCCAGCAAACAGCCTCAAGAGACCCAGTACTTC.

The chain links TRBV5-4 to TRBJ2-7, with D possibly matching TRBD1 (6 bases). Between the trimmed V and J ends, which lost 0 bases and 2 bases, there was a span of 9 bases. The CDR3 sequence is 14 residues long. CDR1 and CDR2 from the germline V gene are SGHNT and YYREEE (reference sequence). CDR3 DNA: TGTGCCAGCAGCTTGGCAGGGGCGACCTACGAGCAGTACTTC. This sequence encodes CASSLAGATYEQYF.

The gene calls are TRBV9 and TRBJ1-2; D uncertain. Per the germline V gene, CDR1 is SGDLS and CDR2 is YYNGEE. The V gene lost 4 bases and the J gene lost 7 bases, with 17 bases spanning the gap. CDR3 size: 14 residues. The CDR3 loop is CASSPPLGIGGYTF. CDR3 sequence (DNA): TGTGCCAGCAGCCCCCCTTTGGGGATCGGTGGCTACACCTTC.